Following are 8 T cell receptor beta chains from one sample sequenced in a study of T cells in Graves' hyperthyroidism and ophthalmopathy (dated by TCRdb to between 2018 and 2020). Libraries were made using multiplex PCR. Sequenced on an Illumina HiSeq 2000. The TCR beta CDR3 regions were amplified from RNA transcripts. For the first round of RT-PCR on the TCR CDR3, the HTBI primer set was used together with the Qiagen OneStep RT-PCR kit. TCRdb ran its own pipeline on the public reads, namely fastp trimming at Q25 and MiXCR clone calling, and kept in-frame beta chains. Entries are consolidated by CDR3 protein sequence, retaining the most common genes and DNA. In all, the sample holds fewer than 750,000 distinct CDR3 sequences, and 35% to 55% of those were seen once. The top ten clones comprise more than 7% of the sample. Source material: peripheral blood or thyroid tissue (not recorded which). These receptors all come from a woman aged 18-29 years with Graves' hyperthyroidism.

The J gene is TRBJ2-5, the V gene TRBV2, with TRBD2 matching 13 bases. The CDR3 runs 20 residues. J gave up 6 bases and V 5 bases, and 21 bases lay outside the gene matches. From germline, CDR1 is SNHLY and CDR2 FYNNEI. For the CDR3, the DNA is TGTGCCAGCAGTTGGGCTAGCGGGACTAGCGGGATGAATGGAGTGAAGACCCAGTACTTC. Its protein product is CASSWASGTSGMNGVKTQYF.

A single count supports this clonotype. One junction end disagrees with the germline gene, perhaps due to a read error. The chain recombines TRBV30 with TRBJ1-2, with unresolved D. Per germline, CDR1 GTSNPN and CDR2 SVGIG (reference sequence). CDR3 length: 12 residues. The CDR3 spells CAWSVVGYGCTF. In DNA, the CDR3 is TGTGCCTGGAGTGTAGTCGGCTATGGCTGCACCTTC.

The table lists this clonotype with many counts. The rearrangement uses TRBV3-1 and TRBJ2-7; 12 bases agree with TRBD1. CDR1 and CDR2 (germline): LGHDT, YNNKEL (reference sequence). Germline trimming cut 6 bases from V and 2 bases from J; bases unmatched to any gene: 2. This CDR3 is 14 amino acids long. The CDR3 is CASRGQGATYEQYF. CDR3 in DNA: TGTGCCAGCAGGGGACAGGGGGCCACCTACGAGCAGTACTTC.

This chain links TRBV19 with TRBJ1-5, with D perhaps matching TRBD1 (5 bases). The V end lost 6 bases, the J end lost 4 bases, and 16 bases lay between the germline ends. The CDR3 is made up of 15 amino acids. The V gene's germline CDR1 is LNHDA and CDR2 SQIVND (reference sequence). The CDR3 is CASRFTGTGNQPQHF. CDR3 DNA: TGTGCCAGTAGGTTCACGGGGACGGGGAATCAGCCCCAGCATTTT.

CDR3 sequence: CASRPDSVEQFF. The CDR3 DNA reads TGTGCCAGCAGGCCGGATTCGGTTGAGCAGTTCTTC. The chain joins TRBV7-9 to TRBJ2-1, with D unresolved. V lost 6 bases to trimming and J lost 9 bases, with 12 bases between them. The CDR3 runs to 12 residues. CDR1 is SEHNR, CDR2 FQNEAQ, per germline (reference sequence).

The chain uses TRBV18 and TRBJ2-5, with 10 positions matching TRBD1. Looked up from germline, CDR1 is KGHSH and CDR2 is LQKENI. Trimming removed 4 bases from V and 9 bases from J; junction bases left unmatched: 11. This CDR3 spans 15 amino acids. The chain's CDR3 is CASSRTGGNNQPQYF. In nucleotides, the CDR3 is TGTGCCAGCTCACGGACAGGGGGTAACAATCAGCCCCAGTACTTC.

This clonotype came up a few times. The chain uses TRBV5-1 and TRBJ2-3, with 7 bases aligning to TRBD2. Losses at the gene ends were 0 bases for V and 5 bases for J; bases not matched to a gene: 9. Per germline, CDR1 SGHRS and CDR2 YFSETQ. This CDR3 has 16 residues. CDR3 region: CASSLALAAQGDTQYF. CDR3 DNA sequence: TGCGCCAGCAGCTTGGCCCTAGCGGCCCAGGGAGATACGCAGTATTTT.

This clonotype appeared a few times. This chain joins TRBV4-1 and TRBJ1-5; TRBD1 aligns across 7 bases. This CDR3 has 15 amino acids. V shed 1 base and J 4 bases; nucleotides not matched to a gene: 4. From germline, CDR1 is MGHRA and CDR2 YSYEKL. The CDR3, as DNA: TGCGCCAGCAGCCAAGTTCAGGGGGTAAATCAGCCCCAGCATTTT. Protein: CASSQVQGVNQPQHF.